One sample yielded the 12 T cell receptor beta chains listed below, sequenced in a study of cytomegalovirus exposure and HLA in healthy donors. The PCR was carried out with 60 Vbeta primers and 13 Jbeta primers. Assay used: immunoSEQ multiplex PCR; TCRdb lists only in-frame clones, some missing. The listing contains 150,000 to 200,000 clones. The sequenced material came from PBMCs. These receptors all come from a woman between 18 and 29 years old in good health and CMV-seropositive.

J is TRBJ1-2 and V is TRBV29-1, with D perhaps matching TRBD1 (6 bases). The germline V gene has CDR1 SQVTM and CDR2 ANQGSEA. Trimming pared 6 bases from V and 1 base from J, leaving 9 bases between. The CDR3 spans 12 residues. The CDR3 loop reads CSVWTDNYGYTF. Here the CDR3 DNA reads TGCAGCGTCTGGACAGATAACTATGGCTACACCTTC.

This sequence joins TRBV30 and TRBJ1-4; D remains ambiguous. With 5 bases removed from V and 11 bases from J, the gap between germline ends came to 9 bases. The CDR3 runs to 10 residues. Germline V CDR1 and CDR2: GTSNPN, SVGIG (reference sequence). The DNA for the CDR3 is TGTGCCTGGGACCTCGGGAAACTGTTTTTT. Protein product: CAWDLGKLFF.

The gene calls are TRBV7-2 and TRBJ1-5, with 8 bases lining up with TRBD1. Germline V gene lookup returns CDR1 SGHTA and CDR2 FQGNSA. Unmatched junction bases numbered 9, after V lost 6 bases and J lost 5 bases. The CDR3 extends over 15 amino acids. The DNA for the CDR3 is TGTGCCAGCAGGGAAGGACAGGGCCCCTATCAGCCCCAGCATTTT. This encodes CASREGQGPYQPQHF.

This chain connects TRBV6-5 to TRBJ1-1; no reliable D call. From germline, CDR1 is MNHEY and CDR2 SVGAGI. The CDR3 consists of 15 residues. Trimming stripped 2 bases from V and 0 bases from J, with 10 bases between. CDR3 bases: TGTGCCAGCAGTTACAGTCTGGGAGTGAACACTGAAGCTTTCTTT. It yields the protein CASSYSLGVNTEAFF.

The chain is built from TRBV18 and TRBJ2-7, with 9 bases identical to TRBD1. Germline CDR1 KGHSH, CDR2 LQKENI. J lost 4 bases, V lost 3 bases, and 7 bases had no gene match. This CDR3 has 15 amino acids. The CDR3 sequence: CASSPGTGISYEQYF. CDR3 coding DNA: TGTGCCAGCTCACCGGGGACAGGGATTTCATACGAGCAGTACTTC. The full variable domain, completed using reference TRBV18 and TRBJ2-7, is NAGVMQNPRHLVRRRGQEARLRCSPMKGHSHVYWYRQLPEEGLKFMVYLQKENIIDESGMPKERFSAEFPKEGPSILRIQQVVRGDSAAYFCASSPGTGISYEQYFGPGTRLTVT.

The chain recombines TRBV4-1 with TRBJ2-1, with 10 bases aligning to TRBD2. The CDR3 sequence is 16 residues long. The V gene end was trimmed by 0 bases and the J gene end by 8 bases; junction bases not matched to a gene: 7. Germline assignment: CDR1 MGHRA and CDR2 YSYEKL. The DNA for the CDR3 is TGCGCCAGCAGCCAAGAACCAGCGGGGGGGCAGGATGAGCAGTTCTTC. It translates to CASSQEPAGGQDEQFF.

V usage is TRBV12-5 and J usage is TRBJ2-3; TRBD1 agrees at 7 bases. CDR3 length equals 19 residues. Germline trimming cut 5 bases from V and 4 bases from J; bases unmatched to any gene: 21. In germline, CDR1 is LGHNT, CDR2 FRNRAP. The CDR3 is CASGPPGMIWTGGADTQYF. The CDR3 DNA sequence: TGTGCTAGTGGTCCCCCGGGAATGATTTGGACAGGAGGTGCAGATACGCAGTATTTT.

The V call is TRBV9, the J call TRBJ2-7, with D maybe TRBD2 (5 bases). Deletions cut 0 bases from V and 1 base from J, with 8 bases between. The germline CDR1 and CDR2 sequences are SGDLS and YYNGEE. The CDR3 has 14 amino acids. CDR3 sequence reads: CASSVDGDSYEQYF. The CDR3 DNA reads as TGTGCCAGCAGCGTAGACGGGGATTCCTACGAGCAGTACTTC.

CDR3 DNA sequence: TGTGCCAGCAGCGTAGGAGGGGGAACTAATGAAAAACTGTTTTTT. Protein: CASSVGGGTNEKLFF. The chain uses TRBV9 and TRBJ1-4, with D possibly being TRBD1 (6 bases). Trimming removed 0 bases at V and 1 base at J, with 7 bases between. Germline assignment: CDR1 SGDLS and CDR2 YYNGEE. The CDR3 is made up of 15 amino acids.

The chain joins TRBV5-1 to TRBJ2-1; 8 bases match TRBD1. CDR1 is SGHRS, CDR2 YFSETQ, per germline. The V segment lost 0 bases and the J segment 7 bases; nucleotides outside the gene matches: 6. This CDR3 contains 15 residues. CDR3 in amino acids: CASSLASRGLNEQFF. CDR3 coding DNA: TGCGCCAGCAGCTTGGCATCCAGGGGGCTGAATGAGCAGTTCTTC. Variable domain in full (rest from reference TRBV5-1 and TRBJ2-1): KAGVTQTPRYLIKTRGQQVTLSCSPISGHRSVSWYQQTPGQGLQFLFEYFSETQRNKGNFPGRFSGRQFSNSRSEMNVSTLELGDSALYLCASSLASRGLNEQFFGPGTRLTVL.

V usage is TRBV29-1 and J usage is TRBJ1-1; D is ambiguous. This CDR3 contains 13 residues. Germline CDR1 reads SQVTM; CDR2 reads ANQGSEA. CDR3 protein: CNVFEGIGAEAFF. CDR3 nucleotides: TGCAACGTCTTTGAGGGCATCGGCGCTGAAGCTTTCTTT.

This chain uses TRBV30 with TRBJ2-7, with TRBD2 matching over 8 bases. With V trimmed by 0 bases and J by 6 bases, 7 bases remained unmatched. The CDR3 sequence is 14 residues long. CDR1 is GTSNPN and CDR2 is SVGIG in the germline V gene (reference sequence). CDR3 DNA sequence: TGTGCCTGGAGTGTATCCGGACTAGCACGCGAGCAGTACTTC. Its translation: CAWSVSGLAREQYF.